These 12 T cell receptor beta chains originate from one sample sequenced in a study of CD8+ T cells in alopecia areata. Extracted RNA was reverse transcribed, and the resulting cDNA served as sequencing template. Profiling relied on immunoSEQ multiplex PCR, and the TCRdb table lists in-frame clones only, not all of them. The sample contains more than 200,000 clones, about two thirds of which appear only once. The specimen comprised CD4+ T cells sorted from blood, sampled at week 0. The receptor source for this set is a human donor with alopecia areata.

Only a few counts were recorded for this clone. The chain employs TRBV7-2 and TRBJ2-5; perhaps TRBD1 as D (7 bases). The CDR3 contains 13 residues. V gave up 6 bases and J gave up 9 bases, with 17 bases separating them. The V gene's germline CDR1 is SGHTA and CDR2 FQGNSA. DNA of the CDR3: TGTGCCAGCAGTACGAGACAGGGAGGCCCCCAGTACTTC. Translation gives CASSTRQGGPQYF.

The chain joins TRBV11-1 to TRBJ2-3; the match to TRBD2 covers 8 bases. V shed 6 bases, J shed 2 bases, and the junction held 4 bases outside the gene matches. CDR3 length equals 14 residues. The germline V gene encodes CDR1 SGHAT and CDR2 FQDESV (reference sequence). CDR3 amino acids: CASSSGLDTDTQYF. The DNA for the CDR3 is TGTGCCAGCAGTTCGGGACTAGACACAGATACGCAGTATTTT.

This clone was counted a few times. This chain uses TRBV30 with TRBJ1-5; D is possibly TRBD1 (6 bases). The V end lost 5 bases, the J end lost 5 bases, and 10 bases lay between the germline ends. The germline gives CDR1 GTSNPN, CDR2 SVGIG (reference sequence). This CDR3 has 12 amino acids. The CDR3 DNA is TGTGCCTGGGGGGGCGTACATCAGCCCCAGCATTTT. Amino acid sequence: CAWGGVHQPQHF.

The chain links TRBV29-1 to TRBJ1-3, with unresolved D. The CDR3 has 13 residues. Germline V gene data show CDR1 as SQVTM and CDR2 as ANQGSEA. Trimming pared 4 bases from V and 0 bases from J, leaving 7 bases between. In DNA, the CDR3 is TGCAGCGTTGCCGGGTTCTCTGGAAACACCATATATTTT. Amino acids: CSVAGFSGNTIYF.

Turning to this clone: A junction end diverges from the germline sequence, so it may reflect a read error. The chain has TRBV7-7 and TRBJ2-3, with TRBD1 as a possible D gene (6 bases). Germline CDR1 is SSHAT and CDR2 is FNYEAQ (reference sequence). CDR3 length: 14 residues. CDR3: CASSSGQSTDTQYF. The CDR3 nucleotides are TGTGCTAGCAGCTCAGGACAGAGCACAGATACGCAGTATTTT.

This clone was picked up a small number of times. The V call is TRBV7-2, the J call TRBJ1-2; no reliable D call. V lost 8 bases, J lost 3 bases, and 7 bases lay in between. The CDR3 runs 11 residues. Germline-derived CDR1 and CDR2 are SGHTA and FQGNSA. CDR3 region: CASGVDYGYTF. The CDR3 DNA follows: TGTGCCAGCGGGGTTGACTATGGCTACACCTTC.

The gene calls are TRBV29-1 and TRBJ2-1; the match to TRBD2 covers 10 bases. Germline V gene data show CDR1 as SQVTM and CDR2 as ANQGSEA. This CDR3 has 16 amino acids. V lost 5 bases and J lost 9; bases outside the gene matches: 16. As DNA, the CDR3 is TGCAGCGTTCACCATGCTACAGCGGGGGGGTTGGGTGAGCAGTTCTTC. Its protein product is CSVHHATAGGLGEQFF.

V gene TRBV5-1 combines with J gene TRBJ2-5; D is unresolved. V gave up 5 bases and J gave up 7 bases, with 24 bases separating them. This CDR3 contains 16 residues. Germline V gives CDR1 SGHRS, CDR2 YFSETQ. CDR3 sequence: CASRDGPPGTFGTQYF. CDR3 coding DNA: TGCGCCAGCAGGGATGGGCCCCCTGGTACCTTTGGGACCCAGTACTTC.

The chain combines TRBV6-1 with TRBJ1-1; the D gene is possibly TRBD1 (6 bases). Germline lookup yields CDR1 MNHNS and CDR2 SASEGT. V lost 3 bases to trimming and J lost 1 base, with 9 bases between them. CDR3 size: 14 residues. CDR3 nucleotides: TGTGCCAGCAGTGAGATGACAGGGAACACTGAAGCTTTCTTT. Protein product: CASSEMTGNTEAFF.

With respect to this clone: Within the sample, other DNA sequences also encode this same CDR3. The V call is TRBV20-1, the J call TRBJ1-1, with D possibly TRBD1 on 6 matching bases. Germline V gives CDR1 DFQATT, CDR2 SNEGSKA (reference sequence). V gave up 6 bases and J gave up 4 bases, with 9 bases separating them. CDR3 length: 11 residues. The CDR3 loop is CSARGGTEAFF. The CDR3 nucleotides read TGCAGTGCCAGGGGCGGCACTGAAGCTTTCTTT.

The chain recombines TRBV2 with TRBJ1-6, with D perhaps TRBD1 (5 bases). This CDR3 is built from 18 residues. Germline loops: CDR1 SNHLY, CDR2 FYNNEI. Trimming removed 6 bases at V and 0 bases at J, with 18 bases between. The CDR3 region has the DNA TGTGCCAGCAGCTTTCCGGGACCGAGGAGCTCCTATAATTCACCCCTCCACTTT. Translated, it gives CASSFPGPRSSYNSPLHF.

The chain carries TRBV29-1 and TRBJ2-7, with 10 positions matching TRBD1. The CDR3 is 13 amino acids. From germline, CDR1 is SQVTM and CDR2 ANQGSEA. Losses at the gene ends were 3 bases for V and 5 bases for J; bases not matched to a gene: 4. The CDR3: CSVDRDRGDEQYF. In DNA form, the CDR3 reads TGCAGCGTTGACCGGGACAGGGGCGACGAGCAGTACTTC.